These 14 T cell receptor beta chains were sequenced from one sample in a study of spatial heterogeneity in lung cancer. Study outcomes and limitations: Within tumors, counts of expanded alpha and beta TCRs tracked tumor mutation counts.

The antigens for these receptors are not known. Indicated time point: sample taken at primary tumor resection. TCRdb itself ran the 5' RACE reads through MiXCR, one entry per CDR3 protein. Among around 9,700 distinct CDR3 sequences listed, about 8% were seen once. The sample consisted of lung tumor tissue, taken at surgery. These TCRs come from a female donor with early-stage non-small cell lung cancer.

This clonotype was observed many times. Found in a library prepared for alpha chains, this beta chain is an off-target read, and its abundance has little meaning. The chain recombines TRBV7-3 with TRBJ1-5; tentatively, D is TRBD1 (5 bases). The CDR3 length is 15 residues. V was clipped by 5 bases and J by 1 base, with 12 bases between them. Germline lookup yields CDR1 SGHTA and CDR2 FQGTGA. CDR3 loop: CASSQVGTSNQPQHF. The CDR3, as DNA: TGTGCCAGCAGCCAGGTGGGGACGAGCAATCAGCCCCAGCATTTT.

This clonotype ranks as medium-sized. A library prepared for alpha chains yielded this beta chain as an off-target read; its size is of little meaning. The chain has TRBV10-3 and TRBJ2-1; 11 nucleotides match TRBD2. The CDR3 is 17 residues long. Germline CDR1 reads ENHRY; CDR2 reads SYGVKD. J was trimmed by 4 bases and V by 6 bases; bases with no gene match: 11. CDR3 DNA: TGTGCCATCAGCGGCGGCCCTAGCGGGGGGCCTTACAATGAGCAGTTCTTC. Protein product: CAISGGPSGGPYNEQFF.

In its sample, this clonotype was seen many times. The library was prepared for alpha chains; this beta chain is a stray read, so its frequency means little. The genes are TRBV7-9 and TRBJ2-1, with 7 bases lining up with TRBD2. The V gene end was trimmed by 6 bases and the J gene end by 5 bases; junction bases not matched to a gene: 10. This CDR3 has 15 amino acids. In germline, CDR1 is SEHNR, CDR2 FQNEAQ (reference sequence). In DNA, the CDR3 is TGTGCCAGCAGTCCCCGCGGGGGTCGCGACAATGAGCAGTTCTTC. Protein product: CASSPRGGRDNEQFF.

In its sample, this clonotype ranks as medium-sized (0.01 to 0.1%). A library prepared for alpha chains yielded this beta chain as an off-target read; its size is of little meaning. The chain carries TRBV7-9 and TRBJ2-1; D not certain. Looked up from germline, CDR1 is SEHNR and CDR2 is FQNEAQ (reference sequence). The germline V and J ends were trimmed by 2 bases and 6 bases, with 11 bases remaining between them. CDR3 length: 14 residues. In DNA, the CDR3 is TGTGCCAGCAGCTTACAACCCCCACCCAATGAGCAGTTCTTC. The encoded protein is CASSLQPPPNEQFF.

This clonotype has ten or more counts. For a library built for alpha chains, this beta chain is a stray read; little rests on its size. The chain couples TRBV28 to TRBJ1-1, with D unclear. The V gene's germline CDR1 is MDHEN and CDR2 SYDVKM. This CDR3 is built from 12 residues. DNA for the CDR3: TGTGCTTCTGTTGAGGGGAACACTGAAGCTTTCTTT. Its protein product is CASVEGNTEAFF.

This clonotype is medium-sized. The size of this beta chain means little, since it is a stray read in a library made for alpha chains. V usage is TRBV5-1 and J usage is TRBJ2-5; possibly TRBD1 or TRBD2 for D (5 bases each). The CDR3 loop spans 14 amino acids. The germline gives CDR1 SGHRS, CDR2 YFSETQ. Trimming left V 3 bases short and J 9 bases short, with 18 bases between. The CDR3 protein is CASSSAGTTVAQYF. The CDR3, as DNA: TGCGCCAGCAGCTCCGCCGGGACCACGGTGGCCCAGTACTTC.

This clonotype has at least ten counts. The library was prepared for alpha chains; this beta chain is a stray read, so its frequency means little. The chain joins TRBV6-1 to TRBJ2-1, with 7 bases identical to TRBD2. The CDR3 spans 14 residues. V trimming: 11 bases; J trimming: 3 bases; junction bases outside the gene matches: 10. CDR1 and CDR2 (germline): MNHNS, SASEGT. This CDR3 reads CAFQGRDHYNEQFF. The CDR3 coding sequence is TGTGCCTTTCAAGGGAGGGACCACTACAATGAGCAGTTCTTC.

By share of the sample, this clonotype is medium-sized. This beta chain appears as a stray read in a library generated for alpha chains; its size is not informative. The CDR3 nucleotides read TGTGCCAGCAGCTTGCCGACAGGGTACACTGAAGCTTTCTTT. Translation gives CASSLPTGYTEAFF. The chain recombines TRBV11-2 with TRBJ1-1; 7 nucleotides agree with TRBD1. CDR3 length: 14 residues. V was pared by 3 bases and J by 3 bases, with 4 bases of the junction left unmatched. Germline values: CDR1 SGHAT, CDR2 FQNNGV.

This clonotype has at least ten counts. This beta chain is off target for a library built for alpha chains, so its abundance means little. V and J are TRBV11-2 and TRBJ1-2, with 7 bases matching TRBD1. The ends lost 5 bases at V and 6 bases at J; junction bases unmatched: 21. Germline CDR1 reads SGHAT; CDR2 reads FQNNGV. The CDR3 is 18 amino acids. The CDR3 sequence is CASSPPSGTEGSLDGYTF. In nucleotides, the CDR3 is TGTGCCAGCAGCCCCCCCTCCGGGACAGAGGGCTCTCTGGATGGCTACACCTTC.

This clonotype has ten or more counts. A library made for alpha chains picked up this beta chain off target, so its size means little. V and J are TRBV28 and TRBJ1-1, with D possibly being TRBD1 (6 bases). V was clipped by 8 bases and J by 5 bases, with 21 bases between them. The germline V gene encodes CDR1 MDHEN and CDR2 SYDVKM. This CDR3 has 15 residues. This CDR3 reads CASSPGGGRVTEAFF. CDR3 DNA: TGTGCCAGCTCCCCCGGGGGGGGGCGGGTTACTGAAGCTTTCTTT.

About this clonotype itself: This beta chain lies outside the target of a library built for alpha chains; its clone size means little. This chain links TRBV27 with TRBJ1-5, with unresolved D. The length of the CDR3 is 16 residues. CDR1 is MNHEY, CDR2 SMNVEV, per germline (reference sequence). Trimming cost V 7 bases and J 0 bases, with 16 bases left between them. The CDR3 region has the DNA TGTGCCAGCACCGTTTTTAGGCAAATTAGCAATCAGCCCCAGCATTTT. This codes for CASTVFRQISNQPQHF.

On this clonotype itself: The library was built for alpha chains, so this beta chain is an off-target read and its size means little. The chain joins TRBV7-8 to TRBJ2-7; TRBD2 agrees at 11 bases. The CDR3 loop spans 14 amino acids. Germline trimming cut 6 bases from V and 4 bases from J; bases unmatched to any gene: 5. CDR1 and CDR2 from the germline V gene are SGHVS and FQNEAQ. The CDR3 nucleotides read TGTGCCAGCAGGGTAGCGGGGGGGCCATACGAGCAGTACTTC. Translating gives CASRVAGGPYEQYF.

This clonotype was picked up a small number of times. With the library built for alpha chains, this beta chain is off target and its frequency is not meaningful. The chain carries TRBV20-1 and TRBJ2-3; D may be TRBD2 (6 bases). CDR1 is DFQATT and CDR2 is SNEGSKA in the germline V gene (reference sequence). The CDR3 has 14 residues. V was clipped by 3 bases and J by 1 base, with 11 bases between them. CDR3 nucleotides: TGCAGTGCTAGTTTCGAGCGGGGCACAGATACGCAGTATTTT. It translates to CSASFERGTDTQYF.

Turning to this clonotype: A read error may be the cause here, since a much bigger clone is one base away. This beta chain lies outside the target of a library built for alpha chains; its clone size means little. The chain employs TRBV12-3 or TRBV12-4 and TRBJ2-1; 7 bases map to TRBD2. This CDR3 comprises 13 residues. This CDR3 is CTSSSQSGGEQFF. DNA of the CDR3: TGTACCAGCAGCTCTCAATCGGGGGGTGAGCAGTTCTTC.